This T cell receptor (beta chain) appears in the sequencing data of a study of response to subunit inactivated influenza vaccine. General study findings and limits: It was suggested by the authors that few new T cells are recruited by each seasonal influenza vaccination.

Trimming removed 5 bases from V and 4 bases from J, with 14 bases in between. This CDR3 has 14 residues. Germline CDR1 and CDR2: SGHTA and FQGNSA. As concerns this clonotype: Its antigen is currently unknown.

TCRdb recomputed calls from the RT-PCR reads with MiXCR, one row per CDR3 protein. The data contain hundreds of thousands of distinct CDR3 sequences, 15% to 20% of them singletons. V gene TRBV7-2 combines with J gene TRBJ2-5, with D perhaps TRBD2 (6 bases). The clonotype was recovered from a man aged 45-60 years who received an inactivated influenza vaccine. Sequences were derived from PBMCs from blood, sampled less than 6 days after vaccination. The CDR3 DNA sequence: TGTGCCAGCAGCCAACTAGCCCTTCCAGAGACCCAGTACTTC. Translation: CASSQLALPETQYF.